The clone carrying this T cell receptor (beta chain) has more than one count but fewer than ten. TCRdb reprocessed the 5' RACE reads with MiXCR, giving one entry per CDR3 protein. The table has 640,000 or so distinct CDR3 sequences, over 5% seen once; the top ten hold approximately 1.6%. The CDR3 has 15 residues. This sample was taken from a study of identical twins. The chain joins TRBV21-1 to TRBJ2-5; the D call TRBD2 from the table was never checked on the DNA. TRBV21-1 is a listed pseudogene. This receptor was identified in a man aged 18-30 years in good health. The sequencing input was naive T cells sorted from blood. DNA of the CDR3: TGTGCCAGCAGCGGTTTGGAGGGATGGCAAGAGACCCAGTACTTC. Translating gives CASSGLEGWQETQYF.